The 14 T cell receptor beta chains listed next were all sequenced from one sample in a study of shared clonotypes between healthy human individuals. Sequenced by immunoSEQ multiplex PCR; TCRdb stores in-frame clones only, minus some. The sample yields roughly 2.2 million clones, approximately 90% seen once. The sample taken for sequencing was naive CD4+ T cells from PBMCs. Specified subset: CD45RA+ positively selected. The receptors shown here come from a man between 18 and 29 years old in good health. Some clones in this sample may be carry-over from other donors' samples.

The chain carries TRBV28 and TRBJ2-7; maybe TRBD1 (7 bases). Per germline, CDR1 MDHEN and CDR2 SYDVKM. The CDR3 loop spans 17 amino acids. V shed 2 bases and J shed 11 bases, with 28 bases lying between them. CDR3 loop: CASSLRFFTGAGYGEYF. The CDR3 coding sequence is TGTGCCAGCAGTTTAAGGTTTTTCACAGGGGCGGGATACGGGGAGTACTTC.

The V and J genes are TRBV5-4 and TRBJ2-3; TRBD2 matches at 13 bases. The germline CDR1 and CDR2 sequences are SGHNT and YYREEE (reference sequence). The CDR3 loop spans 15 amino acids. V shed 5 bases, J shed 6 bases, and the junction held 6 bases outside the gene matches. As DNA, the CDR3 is TGTGCCAGCAGACTGGGACTAGCGGGAATGGATACGCAGTATTTT. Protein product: CASRLGLAGMDTQYF.

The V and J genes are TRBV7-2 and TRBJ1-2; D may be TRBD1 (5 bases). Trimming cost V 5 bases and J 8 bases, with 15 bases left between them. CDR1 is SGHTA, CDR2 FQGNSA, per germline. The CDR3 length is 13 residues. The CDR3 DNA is TGTGCCAGCAGCCGGGACCCTGGAGGGGGCTACACCTTC. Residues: CASSRDPGGGYTF.

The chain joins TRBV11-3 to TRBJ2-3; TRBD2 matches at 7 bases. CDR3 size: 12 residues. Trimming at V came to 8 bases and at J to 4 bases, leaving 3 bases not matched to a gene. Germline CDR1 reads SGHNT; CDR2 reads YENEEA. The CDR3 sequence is CASGRDPDTQYF. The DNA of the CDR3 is TGTGCCAGCGGGAGGGATCCAGATACGCAGTATTTT.

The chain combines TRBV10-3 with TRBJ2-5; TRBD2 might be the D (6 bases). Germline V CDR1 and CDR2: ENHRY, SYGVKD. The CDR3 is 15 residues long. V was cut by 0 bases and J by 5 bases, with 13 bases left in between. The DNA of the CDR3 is TGTGCCATCAGTGAGTCCGGGAGCCTGGGGGAGACCCAGTACTTC. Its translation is CAISESGSLGETQYF.

The CDR3 spells CASSPDRVFQETQYF. The CDR3 DNA reads TGTGCCAGCAGCCCGGACAGGGTGTTTCAAGAGACCCAGTACTTC. The chain has TRBV4-2 and TRBJ2-5; 8 bases align to TRBD1. CDR1 and CDR2 from the germline V gene are LGHNA and YNFKEQ. CDR3 length equals 15 residues. The V gene end was trimmed by 4 bases and the J gene end by 2 bases; junction bases not matched to a gene: 6.

Here the CDR3 reads CASSQDGNSGNTIYF. CDR3 DNA sequence: TGCGCCAGCAGCCAAGATGGGAACTCTGGAAACACCATATATTTT. The rearrangement links TRBV4-3 to TRBJ1-3; no clear D. The CDR3 length is 15 residues. Germline lookup yields CDR1 LGHNA and CDR2 YSLEER. V was clipped by 0 bases and J by 0 bases, with 6 bases between them.

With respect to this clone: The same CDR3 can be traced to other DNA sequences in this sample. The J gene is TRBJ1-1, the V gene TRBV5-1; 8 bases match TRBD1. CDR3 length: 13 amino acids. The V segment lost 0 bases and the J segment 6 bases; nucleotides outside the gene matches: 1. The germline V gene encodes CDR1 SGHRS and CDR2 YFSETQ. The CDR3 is CASSLGTGPEAFF. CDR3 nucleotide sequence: TGCGCCAGCAGCTTGGGGACAGGGCCTGAAGCTTTCTTT. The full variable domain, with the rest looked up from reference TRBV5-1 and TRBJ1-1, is KAGVTQTPRYLIKTRGQQVTLSCSPISGHRSVSWYQQTPGQGLQFLFEYFSETQRNKGNFPGRFSGRQFSNSRSEMNVSTLELGDSALYLCASSLGTGPEAFFGQGTRLTVV.

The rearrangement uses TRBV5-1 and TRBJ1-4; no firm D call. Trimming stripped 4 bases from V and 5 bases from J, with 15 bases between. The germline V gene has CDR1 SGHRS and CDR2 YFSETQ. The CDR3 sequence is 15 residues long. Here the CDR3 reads CASSLSTASNEKLFF. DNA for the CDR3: TGCGCCAGCAGCCTGTCTACAGCGAGCAATGAAAAACTGTTTTTT.

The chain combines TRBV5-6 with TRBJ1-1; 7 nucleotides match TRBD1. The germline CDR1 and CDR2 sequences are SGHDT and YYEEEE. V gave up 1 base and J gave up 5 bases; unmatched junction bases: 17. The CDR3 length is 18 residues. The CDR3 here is CASSLLDVTGTRGTEAFF. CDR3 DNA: TGTGCCAGCAGCTTGTTGGATGTGACAGGGACGCGGGGAACTGAAGCTTTCTTT.

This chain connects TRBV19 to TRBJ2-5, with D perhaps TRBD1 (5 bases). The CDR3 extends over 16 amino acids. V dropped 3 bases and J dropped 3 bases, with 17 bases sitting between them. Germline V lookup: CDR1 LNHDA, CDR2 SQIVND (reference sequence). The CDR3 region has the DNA TGTGCCAGTAGTATCTGGGCAACAGGCGGAAAAGAGACCCAGTACTTC. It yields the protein CASSIWATGGKETQYF.

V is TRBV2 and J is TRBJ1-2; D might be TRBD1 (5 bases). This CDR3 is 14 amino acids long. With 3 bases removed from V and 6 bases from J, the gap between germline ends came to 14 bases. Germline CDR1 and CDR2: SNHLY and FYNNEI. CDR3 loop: CASSERRRGDGYTF. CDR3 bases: TGTGCCAGCAGTGAGCGGAGGAGAGGGGATGGCTACACCTTC.

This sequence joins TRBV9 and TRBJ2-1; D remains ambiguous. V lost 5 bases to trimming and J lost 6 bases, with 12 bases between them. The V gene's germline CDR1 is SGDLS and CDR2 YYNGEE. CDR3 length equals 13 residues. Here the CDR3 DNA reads TGTGCCAGCAGTACTCTCTCTGTCAATGAGCAGTTCTTC. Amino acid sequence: CASSTLSVNEQFF.

The CDR3 DNA follows: TGTGCCAGCTCCGGGACTAGCGTTGGTGAGCAGTACTTC. Translation gives CASSGTSVGEQYF. The rearrangement links TRBV19 to TRBJ2-7, with 10 bases that match TRBD2. Germline V CDR1 and CDR2: LNHDA, SQIVND (reference sequence). This CDR3 contains 13 residues. The junction had 9 bases not matched to a gene; V was cut back by 9 bases and J by 7 bases.